This T cell receptor beta chain was obtained from a study of early T cells in non-severe SARS-CoV-2 infection. Concerning this clonotype itself: Its target is not known.

Study results and limitations: Clonotype matching in VDJdb favored anti-spike CD8 responses and did not capture private and CD4 specificities.

Unique molecular identifier tags were affixed to discrete cDNA molecules. TCRdb reprocessed the 5' RACE reads with MiXCR, giving one entry per CDR3 protein. The profile shows some 39,000 distinct CDR3 sequences, almost 7.5% of them singletons. The CDR3 extends over 15 amino acids. The germline V gene has CDR1 SGHAT and CDR2 FQNNGV. V gave up 5 bases and J gave up 5 bases; unmatched junction bases: 5. This TCR was sampled from an adult who was a healthcare worker with PCR-confirmed SARS-CoV-2 infection or an uninfected control (not recorded which). The V call is TRBV11-2, the J call TRBJ2-3; 12 nucleotides match TRBD2. Sequenced material: whole blood. This chain's CDR3 is CASSLAGGALDTQYF. The CDR3 coding sequence is TGTGCCAGCAGCCTAGCGGGGGGGGCTTTAGATACGCAGTATTTT.